Included here is one T cell receptor beta chain sequence, with context. Antigen unknown. This specimen belongs to a study of cytomegalovirus exposure and HLA in healthy donors. Study conclusions and caveats: The finding came from a later analysis; first-cohort TCR clusters tended to co-occur in the roughly 110 validation repertoires.

This CDR3 comprises 15 residues. The protocol was immunoSEQ multiplex PCR, while the TCRdb copy is restricted to in-frame clones and leaves out a portion. The repertoire holds about 160,000 clones, with over 85% as singletons. The sequence derives from a man between 18 and 35 years old in good health and CMV-seropositive. Sequencing was done on a sample of PBMCs. V is TRBV1 and J is TRBJ2-7; TRBD1 is the table's D call, not checked against the DNA. TRBV1 represents a pseudogene. The CDR3 spells CTSSQKTGGRYEQYF. The CDR3 nucleotides are TGCACCAGCAGCCAAAAAACAGGGGGCCGCTACGAGCAGTACTTC.